The 15 T cell receptor beta chains below all came from one sample that was sequenced in a study of T cell responses to AZD1222 COVID-19 vaccine. Profiling relied on immunoSEQ multiplex PCR, and the TCRdb table lists in-frame clones only, not all of them. The sample lists 95,000 to 100,000 clones, approximately 84% occurring once. Sequenced material: peripheral blood, taken 28 days after the second AZD1222 dose. The receptor source for this set is an adult who received the AZD1222 COVID-19 vaccine.

This chain uses TRBV18 with TRBJ2-7; 7 bases are a match to TRBD1. Germline V lookup: CDR1 KGHSH, CDR2 LQKENI. The V gene end was trimmed by 5 bases and the J gene end by 3 bases; junction bases not matched to a gene: 10. This CDR3 contains 15 residues. The CDR3 nucleotides are TGTGCCAGCTCAAATGACAGGGACCCCCACTACGAGCAGTACTTC. This gives the protein CASSNDRDPHYEQYF.

CDR3 amino acids: CASSPLGRMNTGELFF. The CDR3 region has the DNA TGTGCCAGCAGTCCTCTGGGACGGATGAACACCGGGGAGCTGTTTTTT. The V call is TRBV27, the J call TRBJ2-2; D is perhaps TRBD1 or TRBD2 (5 bases each). The V end lost 5 bases, the J end lost 1 base, and 14 bases lay between the germline ends. The CDR3 totals 16 residues. Germline V lookup: CDR1 MNHEY, CDR2 SMNVEV (reference sequence).

The J gene is TRBJ1-2, the V gene TRBV3-1 (or the pseudogene TRBV3-2); 8 bases line up with TRBD1. Germline V lookup: CDR1 LGHDT, CDR2 YNNKEL (reference sequence). CDR3 length equals 13 residues. V gave up 4 bases and J gave up 7 bases; unmatched junction bases: 5. The CDR3 DNA reads as TGTGCCAGCAGCCTAGACAGGGGCCGTGGCTACACCTTC. Translated, it gives CASSLDRGRGYTF.

This chain joins TRBV27 and TRBJ2-7; D may correspond to TRBD1 or TRBD2 (5 bases each). The CDR3 is 14 residues long. The V end was cut by 3 bases, the J end by 2 bases, with 11 bases between. Germline CDR1 is MNHEY and CDR2 is SMNVEV (reference sequence). CDR3 bases: TGTGCCAGCAGTTTCCGGGACGGACCCTACGAGCAGTACTTC. Encoded protein: CASSFRDGPYEQYF.

The chain uses TRBV9 and TRBJ2-2; no definite D call. The CDR3 extends over 14 amino acids. Trimming left V 1 base short and J 3 bases short, with 7 bases between. Per germline, CDR1 SGDLS and CDR2 YYNGEE. The CDR3 DNA reads TGTGCCAGCAGCGTAACTTCTGACACCGGGGAGCTGTTTTTT. Residues: CASSVTSDTGELFF.

This clone was detected once. Written as DNA, the CDR3 is TGTGCCAGCTCACTGGGGGAGACAGGGAACTACGAGCAGTACTTC. Protein: CASSLGETGNYEQYF. The chain joins TRBV18 to TRBJ2-7, with 7 bases fitting TRBD1. The trim removed 4 bases at V and 3 bases at J, leaving 9 bases unmatched. CDR1 KGHSH and CDR2 LQKENI come from the germline V gene. The CDR3 is 15 amino acids.

This clone came up a few times. J is TRBJ2-7 and V is TRBV6-5; 8 bases match TRBD2. This CDR3 region has 13 residues. The germline CDR1 and CDR2 sequences are MNHEY and SVGAGI. The V gene end was trimmed by 1 base and the J gene end by 12 bases; junction bases not matched to a gene: 8. The CDR3 coding sequence is TGTGCCAGCAGTTACTTAGGGCAGCGGGAGATGTACTTC. It codes for CASSYLGQREMYF.

The chain combines TRBV5-4 with TRBJ2-1; the D gene is possibly TRBD1 (6 bases). V lost 9 bases and J lost 6, with 13 bases in between. Germline CDR1 reads SGHNT; CDR2 reads YYREEE (reference sequence). The CDR3 length is 12 residues. CDR3 loop: CATNRAVNEQFF. DNA of the CDR3: TGTGCCACCAACAGGGCGGTCAATGAGCAGTTCTTC. Using reference TRBV5-4 and TRBJ2-1 for the parts outside the CDR3, the full variable domain is ETGVTQSPTHLIKTRGQQVTLRCSSQSGHNTVSWYQQALGQGPQFIFQYYREEENGRGNFPPRFSGLQFPNYSSELNVNALELDDSALYLCATNRAVNEQFFGPGTRLTVL.

This clone came up once. The chain links TRBV6-1 to TRBJ1-6, with 7 bases fitting TRBD1. Germline CDR1 reads MNHNS; CDR2 reads SASEGT. Trimming removed 7 bases from V and 10 bases from J; junction bases left unmatched: 7. This CDR3 has 13 amino acids. CDR3 in DNA: TGTGCCAGCACCAACGACAGGGTCTCACCCCTCCACTTT. It encodes CASTNDRVSPLHF.

This clone was seen a few times. The chain joins TRBV7-3 to TRBJ2-5; D is ambiguous. Germline CDR1 SGHTA, CDR2 FQGTGA. This CDR3 has 14 residues. Trimming cost V 5 bases and J 3 bases, with 13 bases left between them. DNA of the CDR3: TGTGCCAGCAGCGACGGACGGTTTGAAGAGACCCAGTACTTC. It translates to CASSDGRFEETQYF.

The V gene is TRBV12-3 or TRBV12-4, the J gene TRBJ2-7, with 7 bases that match TRBD2. The junction had 5 bases not matched to a gene; V was cut back by 6 bases and J by 3 bases. The CDR3 has 13 residues. CDR3 sequence: CASSPREVYEQYF. The CDR3 bases are TGTGCCAGCAGCCCTCGGGAGGTCTACGAGCAGTACTTC.

The rearrangement links TRBV24-1 to TRBJ2-5, with 8 bases identical to TRBD2. In germline, CDR1 is KGHDR, CDR2 SFDVKD. Trimming removed 9 bases from V and 5 bases from J; junction bases left unmatched: 10. This CDR3 has 14 amino acids. The CDR3 nucleotides are TGTGCCACCTCTCCGGGGGGGCGGGAGGAGACCCAGTACTTC. Protein: CATSPGGREETQYF.

The CDR3 nucleotides read TGTGCCAGCAGTCTCGCCTTAGCGGAGAGCTCCTACAATGAGCAGTTCTTC. Amino acids: CASSLALAESSYNEQFF. The chain uses TRBV6-6 and TRBJ2-1; D possibly corresponds to TRBD2 (6 bases). Trimming removed 5 bases from V and 0 bases from J, with 17 bases in between. Germline V gene sequence: CDR1 MNHNY, CDR2 SVGAGI (reference sequence). The CDR3 contains 17 residues.

The rearrangement links TRBV11-2 to TRBJ2-1; D possibly corresponds to TRBD2 (5 bases). The CDR3 has 14 residues. V was clipped by 3 bases and J by 8 bases, with 14 bases between them. The germline CDR1 and CDR2 sequences are SGHAT and FQNNGV. This CDR3 reads CASSFSGGRHEQFF. The CDR3 nucleotides read TGTGCCAGCAGCTTCTCAGGAGGAAGGCATGAGCAGTTCTTC.

The J gene is TRBJ2-1, the V gene TRBV11-3; 10 bases agree with TRBD2. V lost 4 bases to trimming and J lost 0 bases; unmatched junction nucleotides: 12. The CDR3 runs to 19 residues. The germline V gene has CDR1 SGHNT and CDR2 YENEEA. The CDR3 region has the DNA TGTGCCAGCAGCTCCGTCCGGACTAGCGGAGGAAGCTCCTACAATGAGCAGTTCTTC. It is translated as CASSSVRTSGGSSYNEQFF.